The rows below give T cell receptor beta chains drawn from one sample of a study of control samples from healthy donors and cancer patients. The protocol was immunoSEQ multiplex PCR, while the TCRdb copy is restricted to in-frame clones and leaves out a portion. The repertoire holds some 190,000 clones, with approximately 91% as singletons. Sequenced material: blood. The origin of the receptors is a man aged 25-40 years in good health. Both conserved end residues are part of each CDR3. The order of the fields is V gene, J gene, clone size, D gene, CDR3 protein, CDR3 DNA. D genes are given only for firm matches. Clone sizes are given selectively: once, few, many, or a class where the clone is expanded.

V: TRBV6-4
J: TRBJ2-2
size: -
D: TRBD2
CDR3: CASSPLAGNTGELFF
DNA: TGTGCCAGCAGTCCTCTAGCGGGGAACACCGGGGAGCTGTTTTTT

V: TRBV29-1
J: TRBJ1-1
size: -
D: -
CDR3: CSVDENRKNTEAFF
DNA: TGCAGCGTTGATGAGAACCGGAAGAACACTGAAGCTTTCTTT

V: TRBV3-1/TRBV3-2
J: TRBJ2-7
size: -
D: TRBD1
CDR3: CASSQLPGQGAYEQYF
DNA: TGTGCCAGCAGCCAGCTACCGGGACAGGGGGCGTACGAGCAGTACTTC

V: TRBV7-9
J: TRBJ1-4
size: once
D: -
CDR3: CASSRDTVLAGEKLFF
DNA: TGTGCCAGCAGTCGAGACACGGTACTAGCGGGTGAAAAACTGTTTTTT

V: TRBV14
J: TRBJ1-2
size: -
D: -
CDR3: CASSQGQRDAQF
DNA: TGTGCCAGCAGCCAAGGACAGAGGGACGCACAGTTC

V: TRBV5-1
J: TRBJ1-1
size: -
D: -
CDR3: CASSLVGGREAFF
DNA: TGCGCCAGCAGCTTGGTTGGTGGCAGGGAAGCTTTCTTT

V: TRBV5-1
J: TRBJ2-5
size: -
D: -
CDR3: CASSLVSREETQYF
DNA: TGCGCCAGCAGCTTGGTTTCACGGGAAGAGACCCAGTACTTC

V: TRBV7-9
J: TRBJ1-5
size: -
D: TRBD1
CDR3: CASSADRDWSNQPQHF
DNA: TGTGCCAGCAGCGCGGACAGGGACTGGAGCAATCAGCCCCAGCATTTT

V: TRBV5-6
J: TRBJ1-5
size: -
D: -
CDR3: CASSSMAGNQPQHF
DNA: TGTGCCAGCAGCTCGATGGCAGGCAATCAGCCCCAGCATTTT

V: TRBV10-3
J: TRBJ2-3
size: -
D: TRBD2
CDR3: CAISEASGGSTDTQYF
DNA: TGTGCCATCAGTGAAGCTAGCGGGGGGAGCACAGATACGCAGTATTTT

V: TRBV27
J: TRBJ2-2
size: -
D: -
CDR3: CASSFPGAGSGELFF
DNA: TGTGCCAGCAGTTTCCCGGGGGCCGGAAGCGGGGAGCTGTTTTTT

V: TRBV7-9
J: TRBJ2-2
size: -
D: TRBD2
CDR3: CASSGALAGGSNTGELFF
DNA: TGTGCCAGCAGCGGTGCCCTAGCGGGGGGGTCGAACACCGGGGAGCTGTTTTTT

V: TRBV19
J: TRBJ1-5
size: -
D: TRBD1
CDR3: CASTPDRGYQPQHF
DNA: TGTGCCAGTACCCCGGACAGGGGCTATCAGCCCCAGCATTTT

V: TRBV4-1
J: TRBJ2-3
size: -
D: -
CDR3: CASSPQEGDTDTQYF
DNA: TGCGCCAGCAGCCCACAGGAGGGGGACACAGATACGCAGTATTTT

V: TRBV14
J: TRBJ1-2
size: once
D: -
CDR3: CASSQAGGLMSYGYTF
DNA: TGTGCCAGCAGCCAGGCGGGAGGGCTGATGAGCTATGGCTACACCTTC

V: TRBV2
J: TRBJ1-1
size: -
D: -
CDR3: CASTKRTGQNTEAFF
DNA: TGTGCCAGCACAAAGCGTACGGGCCAGAACACTGAAGCTTTCTTT

V: TRBV2
J: TRBJ1-5
size: -
D: -
CDR3: CASSEVRGSGNQPQHF
DNA: TGTGCCAGCAGTGAAGTCCGGGGGTCCGGCAATCAGCCCCAGCATTTT

V: TRBV5-1
J: TRBJ1-3
size: -
D: -
CDR3: CASSLDRGGNTIYF
DNA: TGCGCCAGCAGCTTGGACCGGGGAGGAAACACCATATATTTT

V: TRBV6-2/TRBV6-3
J: TRBJ1-1
size: -
D: TRBD1
CDR3: CASSYDRGHTEAFF
DNA: TGTGCCAGCAGTTACGATAGGGGGCACACTGAAGCTTTCTTT

V: TRBV6-6
J: TRBJ2-6
size: -
D: -
CDR3: CASSRSKTGRSGANVLTF
DNA: TGTGCCAGCAGTCGCTCCAAGACAGGCAGGTCCGGGGCCAACGTCCTGACTTTC

V: TRBV2
J: TRBJ2-7
size: -
D: -
CDR3: CASSSLAGQGRYEQYF
DNA: TGTGCCAGCAGTTCCCTAGCGGGACAGGGCCGCTACGAGCAGTACTTC

V: TRBV7-2
J: TRBJ2-1
size: -
D: -
CDR3: CASSLNAGPYNEQFF
DNA: TGTGCCAGCAGCTTAAATGCGGGACCTTACAATGAGCAGTTCTTC

V: TRBV25-1
J: TRBJ1-2
size: -
D: -
CDR3: CASSDPGRLGGYTF
DNA: TGTGCCAGCAGTGACCCCGGACGTTTAGGTGGCTACACCTTC

V: TRBV5-6
J: TRBJ2-1
size: once
D: -
CDR3: CASSTGRGGGQFF
DNA: TGTGCCAGCAGCACTGGCCGGGGTGGTGGGCAGTTCTTC

V: TRBV29-1
J: TRBJ1-3
size: -
D: -
CDR3: CSVFTGTSGNTIYF
DNA: TGCAGCGTTTTTACAGGGACCTCTGGAAACACCATATATTTT

V: TRBV24-1
J: TRBJ2-5
size: -
D: -
CDR3: CATSETNKREETQYF
DNA: TGTGCCACCAGTGAAACTAACAAAAGAGAAGAGACCCAGTACTTC